This entry lists 11 T cell receptor beta chains sequenced from one sample in a study of blood T cells in healthy people across ages. Together with a sample-barcoded 5' primer, a J-beta primer mix was included in a second PCR lasting about 6 to 12 cycles. TCRdb re-derived calls from the 5' RACE reads in MiXCR, one entry per CDR3 protein. There are approximately 760,000 distinct CDR3 sequences in the sample; 20% to 30% occur only once, and under 10% lies in the top ten. This sample also appeared in a second study, on T cells of mothers and their children.

Material for sequencing was blood. These receptors were obtained from a boy younger than 18 in good health.

There are a few counts of this clonotype. The chain combines TRBV20-1 with TRBJ2-5, with D tentatively TRBD1 (5 bases). This CDR3 has 13 amino acids. CDR1 is DFQATT, CDR2 SNEGSKA, per germline (reference sequence). Trimming cost V 3 bases and J 6 bases, with 14 bases left between them. The CDR3 sequence is CSARGLVVKTQYF. The CDR3 DNA follows: TGCAGTGCTAGGGGGCTAGTGGTAAAGACCCAGTACTTC.

Regarding this clonotype: A junction end diverges from the germline sequence, so it may reflect a read error. This sequence joins TRBV7-9 and TRBJ1-4; D call uncertain. Germline V gene data show CDR1 as SEHNR and CDR2 as FQNEAQ (reference sequence). The CDR3 runs to 15 residues. The CDR3 sequence: CASSYLDATYEKLFF. CDR3 bases: TGTGCCAGCAGCTATTTAGATGCAACTTATGAAAAACTGTTTTTT.

This clonotype was seen more than once but under ten times. The chain joins TRBV6-1 to TRBJ2-7; D may be TRBD2 (5 bases). The CDR3 spans 16 residues. The V end lost 1 base, the J end lost 0 bases, and 13 bases lay between the germline ends. Germline assignment: CDR1 MNHNS and CDR2 SASEGT. Here the CDR3 DNA reads TGTGCCAGCAGTGAAGTTATAGACGGACTCTCCTACGAGCAGTACTTC. Translating it yields CASSEVIDGLSYEQYF.

The chain carries TRBV28 and TRBJ2-5; D not certain. The length of the CDR3 is 14 residues. The V gene's germline CDR1 is MDHEN and CDR2 SYDVKM. Trimming removed 7 bases at V and 7 bases at J, with 19 bases between. This CDR3 reads CASIPTLGLGTQYF. The CDR3 nucleotides read TGTGCCAGCATCCCCACTCTGGGCCTGGGGACCCAGTACTTC. The variable domain in full, completed from reference TRBV28 and TRBJ2-5, reads DVKVTQSSRYLVKRTGEKVFLECVQDMDHENMFWYRQDPGLGLRLIYFSYDVKMKEKGDIPEGYSVSREKKERFSLILESASTNQTSMYLCASIPTLGLGTQYFGPGTRLLVL.

The V gene is TRBV5-1, the J gene TRBJ2-3; 15 bases fit TRBD2. The germline V gene encodes CDR1 SGHRS and CDR2 YFSETQ. The CDR3 totals 17 residues. V dropped 1 base and J dropped 3; count of bases not matched to a gene: 3. The CDR3 DNA reads TGCGCCAGCAGCTTGAGGGGACTAGCGGGAGGAACAGATACGCAGTATTTT. Its protein product is CASSLRGLAGGTDTQYF.

The J gene is TRBJ1-2, the V gene TRBV28; 10 nucleotides line up with TRBD1. The V and J ends lost 5 bases and 7 bases, in that order; junction bases with no gene match: 7. From germline, CDR1 is MDHEN and CDR2 SYDVKM. This CDR3 is built from 14 residues. CDR3 residues: CASSPRQGAGGYTF. CDR3 nucleotides: TGTGCCAGCAGTCCGAGACAGGGGGCAGGTGGCTACACCTTC.

The sample holds one count of this clonotype. The chain combines TRBV10-3 with TRBJ2-1; TRBD1 aligns across 7 bases. V shed 3 bases, J shed 3 bases, and the junction held 5 bases outside the gene matches. The CDR3 totals 15 residues. Per the germline V gene, CDR1 is ENHRY and CDR2 is SYGVKD. In DNA, the CDR3 is TGTGCCATCAGTGAAGTGACAGGGCGCTACAATGAGCAGTTCTTC. Protein product: CAISEVTGRYNEQFF.

In this sample, this clonotype turned up many times. The chain links TRBV4-2 to TRBJ2-7; D not resolved. V dropped 0 bases and J dropped 1 base, with 4 bases sitting between them. Germline V CDR1 and CDR2: LGHNA, YNFKEQ. The CDR3 totals 13 residues. In DNA, the CDR3 is TGTGCCAGCAGCCAAGAGGTTTCCTACGAGCAGTACTTC. This encodes CASSQEVSYEQYF.

The rearrangement links TRBV29-1 to TRBJ2-5; 7 nucleotides match TRBD1. The DNA end favors TRBJ2-7, so the J call may be wrong. Looked up from germline, CDR1 is SQVTM and CDR2 is ANQGSEA. This CDR3 region has 13 residues. The CDR3 loop is CSVEDRITYEQYF. In DNA form, the CDR3 reads TGCAGCGTTGAGGACAGGATAACCTACGAGCAGTACTTC.

The rearrangement links TRBV4-1 to TRBJ2-5; TRBD2 is a possible D gene (6 bases). TRBJ2-1 matches the DNA end more closely, so the J call is doubtful. The CDR3 contains 14 residues. In germline, CDR1 is MGHRA, CDR2 YSYEKL. The CDR3 sequence is CASSQARLGGEQFF. DNA of the CDR3: TGCGCCAGCAGCCAGGCTCGTCTGGGGGGTGAGCAGTTCTTC.

The chain is built from TRBV9 and TRBJ1-2; 8 positions agree with TRBD1. Germline V gene sequence: CDR1 SGDLS, CDR2 YYNGEE. The CDR3 is made up of 15 amino acids. After removal of 4 bases from V and 4 bases from J, the junction contained 9 bases not matched to a gene. In nucleotides, the CDR3 is TGTGCCAGCAGCTCGGACAGGGCGAACCCCTATGGCTACACCTTC. The encoded protein is CASSSDRANPYGYTF. The variable domain in full, completed from reference TRBV9 and TRBJ1-2, reads DSGVTQTPKHLITATGQRVTLRCSPRSGDLSVYWYQQSLDQGLQFLIQYYNGEERAKGNILERFSAQQFPDLHSELNLSSLELGDSALYFCASSSDRANPYGYTFGSGTRLTVV.